This T cell receptor beta chain was captured in a study of T cell changes during pregnancy in multiple sclerosis. This clone was counted a single time. Clones were sequenced by immunoSEQ multiplex PCR, and TCRdb holds only the in-frame ones, with some missing. The sample shows 55,000 to 65,000 clones, under 95% of them seen only once. The TCR sequence derives from a female donor in good health, enrolled as a control in a pregnancy study. The sample here was peripheral blood, taken in the first trimester of pregnancy.

The CDR3 here is CASSLEHGRGATNEKLFF. For the CDR3, the DNA is TGTGCCAGCAGCTTAGAACATGGCAGGGGGGCAACTAATGAAAAACTGTTTTTT. This chain uses TRBV7-9 with TRBJ1-4, with TRBD1 identical over 7 bases. Per the germline V gene, CDR1 is SEHNR and CDR2 is FQNEAQ (reference sequence). With 1 base clipped from V and 0 bases from J, the junction kept 8 bases outside the gene matches. The CDR3 is made up of 18 amino acids.